This T cell receptor beta chain derives from a study of Ad26.COV2.S vaccination and SARS-CoV-2 variants. At the level of the study: Donor was assigned to the Ad26.COV2.S arm of trial COV1001. General study findings and limits: The authors reported substantial breadth in spike-specific CD8+ and CD4+ T cell responses after vaccination.

As regards this clone: What it binds is not known. This sample includes further DNA sequences coding for the same CDR3.

V gave up 2 bases and J gave up 4 bases, with 8 bases separating them. The CDR3 sequence is 13 residues long. Germline V lookup: CDR1 SGHTA, CDR2 FQGTGA. Indicated treatment: some 19 received Ad26.COV2.S at low or high dose, single or two shots; 5 received placebo; per-sample allocation not given. Day 63 following the first vaccine or placebo injection was when the samples were taken. Wuhan-strain SARS-CoV-2 spike was expressed by the Ad26 vector that made up the vaccine. Data came from immunoSEQ multiplex PCR; TCRdb stores just in-frame clones and leaves some out. The data hold around 250,000 clones, with roughly nine tenths observed a single time.

The receptor was derived from a person between 18 and 65 years old who received the Ad26.COV2.S COVID-19 vaccine or a placebo. This chain connects TRBV7-3 to TRBJ2-5, with D tentatively TRBD1 (5 bases). The input for sequencing was peripheral blood, taken in a trial of Ad26.COV2.S vaccine versus placebo. The CDR3 is CASSLGQGETQYF. CDR3 sequence (DNA): TGTGCCAGCAGCTTAGGGCAGGGAGAGACCCAGTACTTC. The variable domain in full, with the rest retrieved from reference TRBV7-3 and TRBJ2-5, is GAGVSQTPSNKVTEKGKYVELRCDPISGHTALYWYRQSLGQGPEFLIYFQGTGAADDSGLPNDRFFAVRPEGSVSTLKIQRTERGDSAVYLCASSLGQGETQYFGPGTRLLVL.